The present T cell receptor (beta chain) was sequenced within a study of T-cell reconstitution after alpha-beta-depleted transplantation in children. The library targeted TCRbeta and was prepared with unique molecular identifiers. MiXCR was run by TCRdb on the PCR reads, yielding one entry per CDR3 protein. Of about 500,000 distinct CDR3 sequences in the sample, about 33% are singletons; the top ten hold under 3%. This clonotype was counted between two and nine times. Trimming removed 1 base at V and 5 bases at J, with 8 bases between. From germline, CDR1 is LGHNA and CDR2 YSLEER. CDR3 length: 14 amino acids.

This receptor was identified in a human donor who donated a stem cell graft to a child with aplastic anemia. This specimen consisted of PBMCs from the stem cell graft donor, obtained from the stem cell graft. This chain uses TRBV4-3 with TRBJ2-2; tentative D call: TRBD2 (5 bases). The CDR3: CASSQGTGTGELFF. CDR3 DNA sequence: TGCGCCAGCAGCCAAGGGACGGGGACCGGGGAGCTGTTTTTT.